The T cell receptor (beta chain) described here comes from a study of shared clonotypes between healthy human individuals. V dropped 6 bases and J dropped 3; count of bases not matched to a gene: 9. This CDR3 region has 16 residues. The germline V gene encodes CDR1 LNHDA and CDR2 SQIVND (reference sequence). Each subset's genomic DNA was split evenly across several immunoSEQ plates. Clones were sequenced by immunoSEQ multiplex PCR, and TCRdb holds only the in-frame ones, with some missing. The data hold a few million clones, with roughly nine tenths observed a single time. The gene calls are TRBV19 and TRBJ1-4, with TRBD1 matching over 8 bases. The source is a man between 18 and 29 years old in good health. The sequenced sample consisted of naive CD4+ T cells sorted from blood. Subset meaning: CD45RA+ positively selected. The CDR3 sequence is CASSSTGGSANEKLFF. The DNA for the CDR3 is TGTGCCAGTAGCAGTACAGGGGGGAGTGCTAATGAAAAACTGTTTTTT.